This TCR beta chain was sequenced in a study of blood T cell repertoires in COVID-19. Study context: The United States, Italy and Spain were the sources of the acute and convalescent COVID-19 samples.

The CDR3 is made up of 16 amino acids. The V gene's germline CDR1 is MDHEN and CDR2 SYDVKM. After removal of 0 bases from V and 3 bases from J, the junction contained 7 bases not matched to a gene. Assay: immunoSEQ multiplex PCR; the TCRdb copy retains only in-frame clones and omits some. The data hold some 25,000 clones, with 92% observed a single time. The TCR sequence derives from a man between 65 and 80 years old with active COVID-19. The V call is TRBV28, the J call TRBJ2-7; 8 nucleotides line up with TRBD1. Sequenced material: peripheral blood. This chain's CDR3 is CASSLWAPGQDYEQYF. As DNA, the CDR3 is TGTGCCAGCAGTTTATGGGCGCCGGGACAGGACTACGAGCAGTACTTC.